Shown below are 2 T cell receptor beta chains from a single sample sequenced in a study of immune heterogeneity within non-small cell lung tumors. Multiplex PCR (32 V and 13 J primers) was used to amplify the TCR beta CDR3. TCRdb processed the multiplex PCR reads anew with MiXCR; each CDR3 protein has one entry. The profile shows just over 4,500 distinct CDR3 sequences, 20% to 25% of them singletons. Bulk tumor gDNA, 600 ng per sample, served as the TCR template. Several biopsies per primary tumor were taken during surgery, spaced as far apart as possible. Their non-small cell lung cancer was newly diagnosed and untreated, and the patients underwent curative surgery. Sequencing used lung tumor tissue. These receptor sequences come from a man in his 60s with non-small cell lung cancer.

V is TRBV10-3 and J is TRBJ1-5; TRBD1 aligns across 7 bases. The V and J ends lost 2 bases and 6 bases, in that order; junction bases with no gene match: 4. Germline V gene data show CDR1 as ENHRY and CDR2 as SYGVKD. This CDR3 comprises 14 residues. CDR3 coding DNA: TGTGCCATCAGTGAGGACAGGGTTGGTCAGCCCCAGCATTTT. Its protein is CAISEDRVGQPQHF.

In DNA, the CDR3 is TGTGCCAGCAGTTTGGGGGCCTTGCCCCAGCATTTT. This codes for CASSLGALPQHF. This chain links TRBV28 with TRBJ1-5, with D tentatively TRBD1 (6 bases). There are 12 residues in the CDR3. Germline values: CDR1 MDHEN, CDR2 SYDVKM. V lost 3 bases, J lost 9 bases, and 9 bases lay in between.